This entry lists 7 T cell receptor beta chains sequenced from one sample in a study of T cell changes during pregnancy in multiple sclerosis (dated by TCRdb to the late 2010s). The library was prepared using the immunoSEQ multiplex PCR assay. In TCRdb, the immuneACCESS table is reduced to in-frame sequences with V and J assigned. These tables do not hold every clone; where another copy was compared, an unresolved V gene accounts for under half, and the others remain unexplained. The sample data list nearly 60,000 clones, and less than 95% of these were observed just once. The ten largest clones represent nearly 0.5% of the sample. Sequenced here: CD4+ T cells from peripheral blood mononuclear cells, sampled after pregnancy. These receptors were obtained from a female donor in good health, enrolled as a control in a pregnancy study.

The V and J genes are TRBV5-8 and TRBJ1-2; the D is unclear. Germline CDR1 is SGHTS and CDR2 is YDEGEE. Trimming shortened V by 3 bases and J by 4 bases, and 19 bases separated the two germline ends. The CDR3 has 16 residues. CDR3 DNA: TGTGCCAGCAGCTCTACGACTCGAACTGCGGGCTATGGCTACACCTTC. As protein: CASSSTTRTAGYGYTF.

This chain links TRBV27 with TRBJ1-2; perhaps TRBD1 as D (6 bases). Deletions cut 2 bases from V and 5 bases from J, with 9 bases between. The CDR3 sequence is 13 residues long. Per the germline V gene, CDR1 is MNHEY and CDR2 is SMNVEV (reference sequence). The CDR3 loop is CASSLVQGYGYTF. In DNA, the CDR3 is TGTGCCAGCAGTTTAGTCCAGGGGTATGGCTACACCTTC.

This clone has only one observation. The V gene is TRBV5-4, the J gene TRBJ2-3, with TRBD2 identical over 11 bases. The CDR3 spans 16 residues. Unmatched junction bases numbered 9, after V lost 0 bases and J lost 9 bases. Germline V CDR1 and CDR2: SGHNT, YYREEE (reference sequence). The CDR3 spells CASSLGASGGPGTQYF. The CDR3 nucleotides are TGTGCCAGCAGCTTGGGGGCTAGCGGGGGGCCCGGAACGCAGTATTTT.

This chain connects TRBV27 to TRBJ1-2; TRBD1 matches 7 bases. There are 12 residues in the CDR3. V shed 5 bases, J shed 8 bases, and the junction held 5 bases outside the gene matches. The germline V gene has CDR1 MNHEY and CDR2 SMNVEV (reference sequence). CDR3 loop: CASSQQGLGYTF. DNA for the CDR3: TGTGCCAGCAGTCAACAGGGGCTAGGCTACACCTTC.

The chain couples TRBV27 to TRBJ2-2; 9 nucleotides agree with TRBD1. The CDR3 consists of 16 residues. The trim removed 6 bases at V and 5 bases at J, leaving 10 bases unmatched. Germline assignment: CDR1 MNHEY and CDR2 SMNVEV (reference sequence). CDR3 region: CASRPTGGVGTGELFF. CDR3 DNA sequence: TGTGCCAGCAGACCAACAGGGGGCGTTGGTACCGGGGAGCTGTTTTTT.

The chain combines TRBV14 with TRBJ2-3; TRBD2 matches at 9 bases. The CDR3 loop spans 14 amino acids. Germline V gene sequence: CDR1 SGHDN, CDR2 FVKESK. J was trimmed by 3 bases and V by 4 bases; bases with no gene match: 2. CDR3 sequence reads: CASSPGLATDTQYF. The CDR3 DNA sequence: TGTGCCAGCAGCCCTGGACTAGCGACAGATACGCAGTATTTT.

The chain joins TRBV30 to TRBJ2-3; 12 bases map to TRBD2. CDR1 and CDR2 (germline): GTSNPN, SVGIG (reference sequence). This CDR3 has 14 amino acids. With V trimmed by 2 bases and J by 6 bases, 3 bases remained unmatched. In nucleotides, the CDR3 is TGTGCCTGGAGTACTAGCGGGGGGATGGATACGCAGTATTTT. It codes for CAWSTSGGMDTQYF.